This T cell receptor (beta chain) was documented in a study of cytomegalovirus exposure and HLA in healthy donors. PCR primers comprised 60 Vbeta and 13 Jbeta primers. TCRdb's table, derived via immunoSEQ multiplex PCR, lists solely in-frame clones and lacks some. There are more than 110,000 clones in the sample; about 79% occur only once, and about 2.5% lies in the top ten. About this clone itself: Its antigen is unknown.

Whole-study results and caveats: The study listed 150 to 200 cytomegalovirus-associated TCR beta chains. Most TCR sequences proved rare, with some public TCRs found in many donors.

The sequencing sample was made of PBMCs. The clonotype was recovered from a male donor in good health and CMV-seronegative.

The CDR3 coding sequence is TGTGCCAGCAGCGGAGGGGCACTAGCGGGGGATGAGCAGTTCTTC. This encodes CASSGGALAGDEQFF. The rearrangement joins TRBV9 to TRBJ2-1, with TRBD2 matching 11 bases. CDR1 and CDR2 (germline): SGDLS, YYNGEE. After removal of 3 bases from V and 8 bases from J, the junction contained 7 bases not matched to a gene. CDR3 length equals 15 residues.